The 8 T cell receptor beta chains reported below all come from one sample, sequenced in a study of T-cell reconstitution after alpha-beta-depleted transplantation in children. It was with unique molecular identifiers that the TCRbeta library was prepared. TCRdb itself ran the PCR reads through MiXCR, one entry per CDR3 protein. This repertoire shows some 590,000 distinct CDR3 sequences, 10% found once; its top ten account for roughly 4%. The material sequenced was PBMCs from the stem cell graft donor, taken from the stem cell graft. The receptor source for this set is a human donor who donated a stem cell graft to a child with acute myeloid leukemia.

There are a few counts of this clonotype. The chain links TRBV29-1 to TRBJ2-7; TRBD1 matches 8 bases. Germline V gene sequence: CDR1 SQVTM, CDR2 ANQGSEA. The V and J ends lost 7 bases and 2 bases, in that order; junction bases with no gene match: 13. The CDR3 contains 15 residues. The CDR3 DNA sequence: TGCAGCGAGCGGTGCAGGACAGGGTGTCCCTACGAGCAGTACTTC. Translated, it gives CSERCRTGCPYEQYF.

This clonotype occurred many times. V and J are TRBV30 and TRBJ2-6, with 8 bases identical to TRBD2. From germline, CDR1 is GTSNPN and CDR2 SVGIG (reference sequence). The CDR3 is made up of 16 amino acids. Trimming removed 4 bases from V and 4 bases from J; junction bases left unmatched: 9. In nucleotides, the CDR3 is TGTGCCTGGACCCGTCCGGGGGGGCTCGGGGCCAACGTCCTGACTTTC. Its protein is CAWTRPGGLGANVLTF.

There are many counts of this clonotype. The rearrangement uses TRBV29-1 and TRBJ2-7, with D maybe TRBD1 (6 bases). The germline V and J ends were trimmed by 4 bases and 2 bases, with 15 bases remaining between them. CDR1 is SQVTM and CDR2 is ANQGSEA in the germline V gene. The length of the CDR3 is 14 residues. The CDR3 here is CSVAARDTTYEQYF. Here the CDR3 DNA reads TGCAGCGTTGCCGCCCGGGACACTACCTACGAGCAGTACTTC.

This clonotype was seen at least ten times. The V gene is TRBV7-3, the J gene TRBJ2-3; D is unclear. The germline gives CDR1 SGHTA, CDR2 FQGTGA. V was clipped by 2 bases and J by 1 base, with 10 bases between them. This CDR3 comprises 15 residues. The CDR3 DNA sequence: TGTGCCAGCAGCTTAGAGCCGAGCCGCACAGATACGCAGTATTTT. This codes for CASSLEPSRTDTQYF.

In its sample, this clonotype was seen a few times. The chain has TRBV20-1 and TRBJ1-1, with no clear D. Germline V gene sequence: CDR1 DFQATT, CDR2 SNEGSKA (reference sequence). Trimming pared 2 bases from V and 1 base from J, leaving 11 bases between. This CDR3 has 14 amino acids. The CDR3 DNA reads TGCAGTGCTAGACTCCAGGCGGGGAACACTGAAGCTTTCTTT. Translated: CSARLQAGNTEAFF.

There are many counts of this clonotype. The rearrangement uses TRBV7-2 and TRBJ1-6; D is uncertain. V was pared by 3 bases and J by 10 bases, with 16 bases between. CDR1 is SGHTA, CDR2 FQGNSA, per germline. This CDR3 region has 15 residues. In nucleotides, the CDR3 is TGTGCCAGCAGCTTGCCGGACGGTCGGGGATCACCCCTCCACTTT. Protein product: CASSLPDGRGSPLHF.

The chain links TRBV5-1 to TRBJ2-6; no clear D. V dropped 5 bases and J dropped 0 bases, with 12 bases sitting between them. The CDR3 has 16 amino acids. Germline V lookup: CDR1 SGHRS, CDR2 YFSETQ. CDR3 protein: CASRPLGGSGANVLTF. The CDR3 DNA is TGCGCCAGCAGACCGTTGGGCGGCTCTGGGGCCAACGTCCTGACTTTC.

V is TRBV18 and J is TRBJ1-1; no firm D call. Trimming pared 1 base from V and 0 bases from J, leaving 12 bases between. The CDR3 runs to 16 residues. CDR1 and CDR2 from the germline V gene are KGHSH and LQKENI. CDR3 amino acids: CASSPQRQSMNTEAFF. In DNA, the CDR3 is TGTGCCAGCTCACCACAGCGACAATCCATGAACACTGAAGCTTTCTTT.